These 16 T cell receptor beta chains came from one sample sequenced in a study of CD8+CD57+ T cells in acquired aplastic anemia. Template material for TCR beta VDJ and CDR3 profiling consisted of genomic DNA. TCRdb recomputed calls from the reads with MiXCR, one row per CDR3 protein. The sample yields 200,000 or so distinct CDR3 sequences, about 64% seen once. The sample comprised sorted CD4+, CD8+, or CD8+CD57+ T cells (not recorded which) from PBMCs. Source of these receptors: a human donor with severe aplastic anemia or a healthy control (not recorded which).

This clonotype turned up a few times. The chain combines TRBV7-9 with TRBJ1-6, with D possibly matching TRBD1 (5 bases). There are 14 residues in the CDR3. Trimming removed 3 bases at V and 8 bases at J, with 11 bases between. Germline CDR1 reads SEHNR; CDR2 reads FQNEAQ (reference sequence). CDR3 nucleotides: TGTGCCAGCAGCTTGGACCTCAGGGATTCACCCCTCCACTTT. It codes for CASSLDLRDSPLHF. The full variable domain, with the rest looked up from reference TRBV7-9 and TRBJ1-6, is DTGVSQNPRHKITKRGQNVTFRCDPISEHNRLYWYRQTLGQGPEFLTYFQNEAQLEKSRLLSDRFSAERPKGSFSTLEIQRTEQGDSAMYLCASSLDLRDSPLHFGNGTRLTVT.

CDR3 in amino acids: CATGSSSPQHF. The CDR3 nucleotides are TGTGCCACCGGATCAAGTTCGCCCCAGCATTTT. The chain employs TRBV2 and TRBJ1-5; no clear D gene. The ends were cut back, 10 bases at V and 9 bases at J, with 13 bases in the middle. CDR3 length: 11 residues. Germline V gene data show CDR1 as SNHLY and CDR2 as FYNNEI.

This clonotype turned up a few times. This rearrangement joins TRBV12-5 to TRBJ2-3; perhaps TRBD2 as D (6 bases). Trimming removed 1 base from V and 1 base from J, with 6 bases in between. The CDR3 consists of 14 residues. The germline V gene has CDR1 LGHNT and CDR2 FRNRAP. CDR3 in amino acids: CASGLAGGTDTQYF. CDR3 in DNA: TGTGCTAGTGGTTTGGCGGGGGGCACAGATACGCAGTATTTT.

The chain joins TRBV7-9 to TRBJ2-7, with D unclear. The CDR3 has 15 amino acids. Per the germline V gene, CDR1 is SEHNR and CDR2 is FQNEAQ (reference sequence). V was cut by 5 bases and J by 4 bases, with 18 bases left in between. Here the CDR3 reads CASSPSPSQLYEQYF. As DNA, the CDR3 is TGTGCCAGCAGCCCGTCACCTTCACAATTATACGAGCAGTACTTC.

The rearrangement links TRBV29-1 to TRBJ2-6; D is uncertain. There are 13 residues in the CDR3. V was clipped by 4 bases and J by 4 bases, with 8 bases between them. Germline assignment: CDR1 SQVTM and CDR2 ANQGSEA. The CDR3 DNA follows: TGCAGCGTTGCACGGTTCGGGGCCAACGTCCTGACTTTC. Translating gives CSVARFGANVLTF. Complete variable domain (other parts from reference TRBV29-1 and TRBJ2-6): SAVISQKPSRDICQRGTSLTIQCQVDSQVTMMFWYRQQPGQSLTLIATANQGSEATYESGFVIDKFPISRPNLTFSTLTVSNMSPEDSSIYLCSVARFGANVLTFGAGSRLTVL.

V is TRBV2 and J is TRBJ1-5; 8 bases line up with TRBD1. Unmatched junction bases numbered 5, after V lost 10 bases and J lost 0 bases. CDR1 and CDR2 from the germline V gene are SNHLY and FYNNEI. The CDR3 covers 14 residues. The CDR3 DNA is TGTGCCACCCAGGGGGCTAATAGCAATCAGCCCCAGCATTTT. Translation gives CATQGANSNQPQHF.

On this clonotype: Germline is not matched at one junction end, which may reflect a read error. The J gene is TRBJ2-5, the V gene TRBV9, with D maybe TRBD2 (6 bases). This CDR3 is built from 15 residues. Germline loops: CDR1 SGDLS, CDR2 YYNGEE. The CDR3 coding sequence is TGTGCCAGCAGCGATATGGGACTTGCACAAGGGACCCAGGACTTC. The encoded protein is CASSDMGLAQGTQDF.

The V call is TRBV12-3 or TRBV12-4, the J call TRBJ2-7; perhaps D is TRBD1 or TRBD2 (5 bases each). Trimming stripped 3 bases from V and 1 base from J, with 13 bases between. The length of the CDR3 is 15 residues. In nucleotides, the CDR3 is TGTGCCAGCAGTTTCTGGGGGATCTCTTCCTACGAGCAGTACTTC. It codes for CASSFWGISSYEQYF.

This clonotype has at least ten counts. The chain employs TRBV7-3 and TRBJ2-3, with 11 bases identical to TRBD2. Germline V lookup: CDR1 SGHTA, CDR2 FQGTGA. V dropped 5 bases and J dropped 6; count of bases not matched to a gene: 10. The CDR3 spans 16 residues. CDR3 in DNA: TGTGCCAGCAGCACAAACCCTAGCGGGGGGTTGGATACGCAGTATTTT. This gives the protein CASSTNPSGGLDTQYF.

This clonotype was recorded only once. Possible read error: a much larger clone is one base away. The V gene is TRBV6-1, the J gene TRBJ2-3; no definite D call. Germline-derived CDR1 and CDR2 are MNHNS and SASEGT. V dropped 4 bases and J dropped 0 bases, with 11 bases sitting between them. The CDR3 spans 15 residues. The CDR3 bases are TGTGCCAGCAGTGGTGGCCCAGGAAGCACAGATACGCAGTATTTT. This codes for CASSGGPGSTDTQYF.

This chain joins TRBV7-6 and TRBJ2-7; D remains unclear. The V gene lost 1 base and the J gene lost 6 bases, with 10 bases spanning the gap. CDR1 is SGHVS and CDR2 is FNYEAQ in the germline V gene. This CDR3 has 13 amino acids. Written as DNA, the CDR3 is TGTGCCAGCAGCTTAGGAGAAAGAACCGAGCAGTACTTC. This sequence encodes CASSLGERTEQYF.

J is TRBJ1-2 and V is TRBV7-6; D is possibly TRBD1 (6 bases). The V gene lost 5 bases and the J gene lost 4 bases, with 14 bases spanning the gap. This CDR3 is built from 14 residues. The V gene's germline CDR1 is SGHVS and CDR2 FNYEAQ. The CDR3 DNA reads as TGTGCCAGCAGCCCGCAGGGGATTAGCTATGGCTACACCTTC. Amino acids: CASSPQGISYGYTF.

The rearrangement uses TRBV7-9 and TRBJ2-1, with 10 bases fitting TRBD2. V trimming: 5 bases; J trimming: 3 bases; junction bases outside the gene matches: 4. Germline CDR1 is SEHNR and CDR2 is FQNEAQ (reference sequence). CDR3 length: 15 amino acids. This CDR3 reads CASSPPSGSYNEQFF. The CDR3 nucleotides read TGTGCCAGCAGCCCCCCTAGCGGGAGCTACAATGAGCAGTTCTTC.

Only a few counts were recorded for this clonotype. V usage is TRBV20-1 and J usage is TRBJ1-5; D uncertain. The CDR3 covers 16 residues. CDR1 and CDR2 (germline): DFQATT, SNEGSKA (reference sequence). The V and J ends lost 0 bases and 0 bases respectively, with 12 bases between them. CDR3 in amino acids: CSARDLRSRSNQPQHF. The CDR3 DNA follows: TGCAGTGCTAGAGACCTCAGGAGTCGTAGCAATCAGCCCCAGCATTTT.

This rearrangement joins TRBV2 to TRBJ1-4, with D hard to call. This CDR3 is built from 11 residues. Germline loops: CDR1 SNHLY, CDR2 FYNNEI. Trimming stripped 8 bases from V and 11 bases from J, with 12 bases between. Here the CDR3 reads CASRIGGKLFF. The CDR3, as DNA: TGTGCCAGCCGTATAGGTGGGAAACTGTTTTTT.

This clonotype has at least ten counts. The chain is built from TRBV19 and TRBJ1-2, with a possible D match to TRBD1 (5 bases). CDR1 is LNHDA, CDR2 SQIVND, per germline (reference sequence). This CDR3 has 16 residues. The germline V and J ends were trimmed by 5 bases and 5 bases, with 21 bases remaining between them. The chain's CDR3 is CASSPTLQGPPYGYTF. Here the CDR3 DNA reads TGTGCCAGTAGTCCAACACTCCAGGGCCCTCCTTATGGCTACACCTTC.